These T cell receptor beta chains were read from a single sample in a study of persistence of HIV-infected CD4 T cells. No antigen is known for these receptors. Produced via immunoSEQ multiplex PCR; TCRdb's table is partial and in-frame only. Altogether around 42,000 clones are present, about 84% being singletons, with the ten largest covering 11% to 15%. The source material was CD4+ T cells sorted from PBMCs after roughly 18-hour stimulation, sampled from a patient who received antiretroviral therapy. The receptors shown here come from an adult man with HIV who was CMV-seropositive. Both conserved end residues are part of each CDR3. D genes are given only for firm matches. Not all rows give a size; the values are once, few, many and, for expanded clones, a class.

V gene	J gene	D gene	clone size	CDR3 protein	CDR3 DNA
TRBV7-8	TRBJ1-5	.	few	CASSAGAWNQPQHF	TGTGCCAGCAGCGCTGGCGCGTGGAATCAGCCCCAGCATTTT
TRBV30	TRBJ1-3	TRBD1	.	CAWNRWTGEIENTIYF	TGTGCCTGGAACAGGTGGACAGGGGAGATCGAAAACACCATATATTTT
TRBV18	TRBJ1-2	TRBD1	.	CASSLDRANYGYTF	TGTGCCAGCTCACTGGACAGGGCTAACTATGGCTACACCTTC
TRBV9	TRBJ2-3	TRBD1	.	CASSLLVGGQGASDTQYF	TGTGCCAGCAGCCTTCTCGTTGGGGGACAGGGGGCCTCAGATACGCAGTATTTT
TRBV19	TRBJ2-3	.	few	CASGITDTQYF	TGTGCCAGTGGTATCACAGATACGCAGTATTTT
TRBV11-2	TRBJ2-4	.	.	CASSLGRRAQGYF	TGTGCCAGCAGCTTAGGCCGACGGGCCCAAGGGTACTTC
TRBV6-1	TRBJ1-1	.	.	CASSESVRLRTTEAFF	TGTGCCAGCAGTGAATCCGTCCGGTTAAGGACGACTGAAGCTTTCTTT
TRBV4-2	TRBJ2-7	TRBD2	.	CASSQTTSGTEQYF	TGTGCCAGCAGCCAAACCACTAGCGGGACCGAGCAGTACTTC
TRBV12-3/TRBV12-4	TRBJ1-4	.	.	CASSLTEGEKLFF	TGTGCCAGCAGTTTAACGGAGGGGGAAAAACTGTTTTTT
TRBV3-1/TRBV3-2	TRBJ2-7	TRBD1	.	CASQRGTGPYEQYF	TGTGCCAGCCAGAGGGGGACAGGGCCCTACGAGCAGTACTTC
TRBV19	TRBJ1-5	.	.	CASSNQGTIQPQHF	TGTGCCAGTAGTAATCAGGGAACGATTCAGCCCCAGCATTTT
TRBV4-3	TRBJ2-1	TRBD2	.	CASSQAYKAGRTHYNEQFF	TGCGCCAGCAGCCAAGCGTATAAAGCGGGAAGAACTCACTACAATGAGCAGTTCTTC
TRBV10-1	TRBJ1-1	.	.	CASGLQGMNTEAFF	TGCGCCAGCGGCCTACAGGGTATGAACACTGAAGCTTTCTTT
TRBV19	TRBJ1-2	.	.	CASSEGGISGVGKAHYGYTF	TGTGCCAGTAGCGAGGGGGGAATTTCCGGAGTTGGCAAGGCCCACTATGGCTACACCTTC
TRBV4-2	TRBJ2-1	.	.	CASSQDLKGNEQFF	TGTGCCAGCAGCCAAGATTTAAAGGGTAATGAGCAGTTCTTC
TRBV7-6	TRBJ1-5	TRBD1	once	CASSLTQGVQPQHF	TGTGCCAGCAGCTTAACACAGGGGGTGCAGCCCCAGCATTTT
TRBV12-3/TRBV12-4	TRBJ1-5	.	.	CASSLLDQPQHF	TGTGCCAGCAGTTTATTGGATCAGCCCCAGCATTTT
TRBV2	TRBJ1-5	.	.	CASSEGTWGYQPQHF	TGTGCCAGCAGTGAGGGGACGTGGGGTTATCAGCCCCAGCATTTT
TRBV12-3/TRBV12-4	TRBJ1-5	.	.	CASRRGPQPQHF	TGTGCCAGCAGGCGGGGACCCCAGCCCCAGCATTTT
TRBV4-2	TRBJ1-2	.	few	CASSQGRTATTF	TGTGCCAGCAGCCAAGGCCGGACAGCCACCACCTTC
TRBV10-2	TRBJ2-2	TRBD1	.	CASSGRDSNTGELFF	TGCGCCAGCAGTGGCCGGGACAGTAACACCGGGGAGCTGTTTTTT
TRBV6-5	TRBJ1-6	.	.	CASSYVGGTRNSPLHF	TGTGCCAGCAGTTACGTGGGCGGGACACGAAATTCACCCCTCCACTTT
TRBV19	TRBJ2-7	TRBD1	.	CASSALGTGNTYEQYF	TGTGCCAGTAGTGCGCTCGGGACAGGGAATACCTACGAGCAGTACTTC
TRBV3-1/TRBV3-2	TRBJ1-1	.	once	CASSQDRGGRRTEAFF	TGTGCCAGCAGCCAAGACCGGGGGGGGAGACGGACTGAAGCTTTCTTT
TRBV7-9	TRBJ1-1	.	.	CASSSRGDGEAFF	TGTGCCAGCAGCTCTCGGGGGGACGGTGAAGCTTTCTTT
TRBV18	TRBJ1-1	.	few	CASSYRGDTEAFF	TGTGCCAGCTCATACAGAGGGGACACTGAAGCTTTCTTT
TRBV20-1	TRBJ2-1	.	.	CSARGLNEQFF	TGCAGTGCTAGAGGCCTCAATGAGCAGTTCTTC
TRBV10-3	TRBJ2-7	TRBD2	.	CAISAGLAGTYEQYF	TGTGCCATCAGTGCTGGACTAGCGGGGACCTACGAGCAGTACTTC
TRBV5-1	TRBJ2-5	TRBD1	.	CASSSVTGVGQETQYF	TGCGCCAGCAGCTCGGTCACAGGGGTAGGTCAAGAGACCCAGTACTTC
TRBV3-1/TRBV3-2	TRBJ1-3	TRBD1	.	CASSQDQTGAPGNTIYF	TGTGCCAGCAGCCAAGATCAGACAGGGGCGCCGGGAAACACCATATATTTT
TRBV7-8	TRBJ1-5	.	medium-sized	CASSFTGMPLNQPQHF	TGTGCCAGCAGCTTTACCGGGATGCCCCTCAATCAGCCCCAGCATTTT
TRBV3-1/TRBV3-2	TRBJ2-5	.	.	CASSQDSRTQYF	TGTGCCAGCAGCCAAGATTCGCGGACCCAGTACTTC
TRBV5-6	TRBJ1-1	.	.	CASSLDRVAEAFF	TGTGCCAGCAGCTTGGACAGGGTTGCTGAAGCTTTCTTT
TRBV6-5	TRBJ1-2	TRBD1	.	CASSMQGVQGGYTF	TGTGCCAGCAGTATGCAGGGGGTCCAAGGTGGCTACACCTTC
TRBV14	TRBJ2-1	.	few	CASSPGQLSRNEQFF	TGTGCCAGCAGCCCCGGACAACTCTCACGGAATGAGCAGTTCTTC
TRBV20-1	TRBJ2-7	.	.	CSATFSYEQYF	TGCAGTGCTACCTTCTCCTACGAGCAGTACTTC
TRBV6-1	TRBJ1-3	TRBD1	.	CASSQTGASGNTIYF	TGTGCCAGCTCCCAGACAGGGGCCTCTGGAAACACCATATATTTT
TRBV19	TRBJ1-2	.	.	CASSIAVQTAVGGYTF	TGTGCCAGTAGTATAGCGGTGCAGACAGCCGTCGGCGGCTACACCTTC
TRBV10-3	TRBJ2-5	TRBD2	.	CAISRGGGPVGQYF	TGTGCCATCAGTCGAGGCGGGGGGCCAGTCGGCCAGTACTTC
TRBV2	TRBJ2-2	.	.	CASRVNTGELFF	TGTGCCAGCAGAGTTAACACCGGGGAGCTGTTTTTT
TRBV6-5	TRBJ2-7	.	.	CASSYRRDGYEQYF	TGTGCCAGCAGTTACCGCCGGGACGGATACGAGCAGTACTTC
TRBV6-5	TRBJ2-7	TRBD2	.	CASSPRGGTDEQYF	TGTGCCAGCAGTCCCCGGGGAGGGACGGACGAGCAGTACTTC
TRBV3-1/TRBV3-2	TRBJ2-3	TRBD2	.	CASILRTSGGASADTQYF	TGTGCCAGCATCCTCAGGACTAGCGGGGGGGCCAGCGCAGATACGCAGTATTTT
TRBV5-1	TRBJ2-2	TRBD1	.	CASSSGTGNTGELFF	TGCGCCAGCAGCTCCGGGACAGGGAACACCGGGGAGCTGTTTTTT
TRBV3-1/TRBV3-2	TRBJ1-2	.	.	CASSQDRGRGNYGYTF	TGTGCCAGCAGCCAAGATCGAGGAAGGGGAAACTATGGCTACACCTTC
TRBV11-2	TRBJ2-3	TRBD2	few	CASSLVGGGRPLDTQYF	TGTGCCAGCAGCTTAGTGGGCGGCGGGAGGCCCCTAGATACGCAGTATTTT
TRBV7-2	TRBJ1-5	.	.	CASSLTPSSNQPQHF	TGTGCCAGCAGCTTAACCCCTTCAAGCAATCAGCCCCAGCATTTT
TRBV4-3	TRBJ2-5	TRBD1	once	CASSQRTGGETQYF	TGCGCCAGCAGCCAAAGGACAGGCGGGGAGACCCAGTACTTC
TRBV7-8	TRBJ2-1	TRBD2	.	CASSQLGGVRDEQFF	TGTGCCAGCAGCCAACTGGGAGGGGTTAGGGATGAGCAGTTCTTC
TRBV6-5	TRBJ1-1	.	.	CASSQVWGTTEAFF	TGTGCCAGCAGTCAGGTTTGGGGGACCACTGAAGCTTTCTTT
TRBV6-1	TRBJ2-7	.	.	CASSEGISLGGFYEQYF	TGTGCCAGCAGTGAAGGGATCAGCCTAGGGGGATTCTACGAGCAGTACTTC
TRBV14	TRBJ2-2	.	few	CASSLILNTGELFF	TGTGCCAGCAGCCTAATACTGAACACCGGGGAGCTGTTTTTT
TRBV2	TRBJ1-2	.	.	CASSEGPKGYTF	TGTGCCAGCTCCGAGGGCCCTAAGGGCTACACCTTC
TRBV29-1	TRBJ1-1	.	.	CSVDSHRVNTEAFF	TGCAGCGTTGACTCTCACAGGGTAAACACTGAAGCTTTCTTT